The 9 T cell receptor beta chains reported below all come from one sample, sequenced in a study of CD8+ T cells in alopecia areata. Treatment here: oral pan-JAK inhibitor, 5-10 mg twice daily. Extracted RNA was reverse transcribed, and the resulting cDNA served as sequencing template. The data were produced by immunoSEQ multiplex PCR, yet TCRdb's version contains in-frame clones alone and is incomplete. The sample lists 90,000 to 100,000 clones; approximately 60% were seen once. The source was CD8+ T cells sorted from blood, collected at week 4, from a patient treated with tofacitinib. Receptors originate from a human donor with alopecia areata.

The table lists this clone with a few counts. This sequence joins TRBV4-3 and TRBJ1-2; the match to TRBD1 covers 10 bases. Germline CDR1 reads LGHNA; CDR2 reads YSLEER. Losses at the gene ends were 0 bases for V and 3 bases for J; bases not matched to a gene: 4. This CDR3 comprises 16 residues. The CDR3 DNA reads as TGCGCCAGCAGCCAAGATAGGGGACAGGGGTACTATGGCTACACCTTC. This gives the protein CASSQDRGQGYYGYTF.

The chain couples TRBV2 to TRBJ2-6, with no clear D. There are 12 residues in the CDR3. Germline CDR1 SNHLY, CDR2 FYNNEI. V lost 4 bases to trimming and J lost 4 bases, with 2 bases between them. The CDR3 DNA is TGTGCCAGCAGTGCGGGGGCCAACGTCCTGACTTTC. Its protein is CASSAGANVLTF. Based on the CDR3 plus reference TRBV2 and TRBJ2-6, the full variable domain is EPEVTQTPSHQVTQMGQEVILRCVPISNHLYFYWYRQILGQKVEFLVSFYNNEISEKSEIFDDQFSVERPDGSNFTLKIRSTKLEDSAMYFCASSAGANVLTFGAGSRLTVL.

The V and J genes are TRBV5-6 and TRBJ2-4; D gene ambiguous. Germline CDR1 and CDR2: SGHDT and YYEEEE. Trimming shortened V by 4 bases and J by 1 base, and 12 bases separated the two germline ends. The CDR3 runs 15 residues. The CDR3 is CASSMDALAKNIQYF. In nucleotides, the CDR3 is TGTGCCAGCAGCATGGACGCATTGGCCAAAAACATTCAGTACTTC.

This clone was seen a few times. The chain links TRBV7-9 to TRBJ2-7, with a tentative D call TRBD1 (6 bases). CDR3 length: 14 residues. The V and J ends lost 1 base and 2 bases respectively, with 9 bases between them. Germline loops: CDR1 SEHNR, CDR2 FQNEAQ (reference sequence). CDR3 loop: CASSLEGETYEQYF. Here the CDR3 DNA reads TGTGCCAGCAGCTTAGAGGGGGAAACCTACGAGCAGTACTTC.

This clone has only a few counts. The CDR3 region is CASSPGSYNVYPANEKLFF. In nucleotides, the CDR3 is TGTGCCAGCAGTCCCGGGTCCTACAACGTTTATCCGGCAAATGAAAAACTGTTTTTT. The rearrangement links TRBV28 to TRBJ1-4; D not certain. The V gene's germline CDR1 is MDHEN and CDR2 SYDVKM. V was pared by 5 bases and J by 5 bases, with 27 bases between. This CDR3 region has 19 residues.

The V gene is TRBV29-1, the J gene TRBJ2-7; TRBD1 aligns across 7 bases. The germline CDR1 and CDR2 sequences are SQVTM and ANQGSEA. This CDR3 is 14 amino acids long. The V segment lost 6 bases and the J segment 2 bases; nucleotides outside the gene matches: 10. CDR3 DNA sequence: TGCAGCGTCTGGGGGTACGGGACAGCCTACGAGCAGTACTTC. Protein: CSVWGYGTAYEQYF.

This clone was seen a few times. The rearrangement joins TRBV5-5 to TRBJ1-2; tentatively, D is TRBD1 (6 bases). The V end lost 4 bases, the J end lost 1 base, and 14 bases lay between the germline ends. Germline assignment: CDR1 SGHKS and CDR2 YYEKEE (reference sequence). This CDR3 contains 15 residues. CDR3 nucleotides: TGTGCCAGCAGCCTTCCCGGACAGCTTAACTATGGCTACACCTTC. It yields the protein CASSLPGQLNYGYTF.

DNA for the CDR3: TGCAGCGTTGGGACAGACTACTCTGGAAACACCATATATTTT. It yields the protein CSVGTDYSGNTIYF. The chain is built from TRBV29-1 and TRBJ1-3; D possibly corresponds to TRBD1 (6 bases). V shed 4 bases and J shed 0 bases, with 10 bases lying between them. The CDR3 contains 14 residues. Looked up from germline, CDR1 is SQVTM and CDR2 is ANQGSEA.

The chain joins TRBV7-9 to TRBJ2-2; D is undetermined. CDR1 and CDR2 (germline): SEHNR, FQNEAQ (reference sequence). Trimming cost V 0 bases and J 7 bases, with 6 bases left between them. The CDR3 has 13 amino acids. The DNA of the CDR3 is TGTGCCAGCAGCTTAGCTAGGAACGGGGAGCTGTTTTTT. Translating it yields CASSLARNGELFF.